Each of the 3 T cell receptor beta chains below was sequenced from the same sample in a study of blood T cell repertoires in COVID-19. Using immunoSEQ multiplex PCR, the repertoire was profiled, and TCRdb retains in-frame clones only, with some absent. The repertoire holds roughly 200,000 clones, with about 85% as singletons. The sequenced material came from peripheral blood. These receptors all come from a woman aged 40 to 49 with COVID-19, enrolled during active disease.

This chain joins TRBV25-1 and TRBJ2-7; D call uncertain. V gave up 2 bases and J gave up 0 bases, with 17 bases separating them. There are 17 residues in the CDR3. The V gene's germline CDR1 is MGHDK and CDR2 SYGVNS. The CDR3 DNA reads TGTGCCAGCAGTGAACCTAGGCAGAGTATAAGCTCCTACGAGCAGTACTTC. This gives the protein CASSEPRQSISSYEQYF.

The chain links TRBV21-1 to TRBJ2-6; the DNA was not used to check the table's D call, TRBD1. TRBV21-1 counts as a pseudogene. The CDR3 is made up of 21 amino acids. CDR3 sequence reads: CASSQRGFDDSPSSGANVLTF. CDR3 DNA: TGTGCCAGCAGCCAAAGGGGTTTTGACGACAGCCCAAGCTCTGGGGCCAACGTCCTGACTTTC.

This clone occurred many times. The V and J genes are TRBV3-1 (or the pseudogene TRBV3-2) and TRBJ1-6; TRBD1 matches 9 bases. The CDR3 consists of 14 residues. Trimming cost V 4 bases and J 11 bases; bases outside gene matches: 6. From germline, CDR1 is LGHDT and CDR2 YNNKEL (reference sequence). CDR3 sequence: CASSLGTGTTPLHF. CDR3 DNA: TGTGCCAGCAGCCTTGGGACAGGGACCACACCCCTCCACTTT.